The 32 T cell receptor beta chains below come from one sample, sequenced in a study of graft-versus-host responses after intestinal transplantation. TCRdb's copy holds only in-frame clones and misses some; the assay was immunoSEQ multiplex PCR. The table shows some 140,000 clones, with nearly 95% occurring only once. Their antigens are not known. The material sequenced was unstimulated CD4+ T cells sorted from spleen or lymph node cells, taken before intestinal transplant. These receptors originate from a human donor who received an intestinal transplant.

V is TRBV5-1 and J is TRBJ2-7, with TRBD1 identical over 9 bases. The trim removed 4 bases at V and 5 bases at J, leaving 1 base unmatched. Germline CDR1 reads SGHRS; CDR2 reads YFSETQ. The CDR3 has 12 amino acids. The CDR3 coding sequence is TGCGCCAGCAGCGGGGACAGGGACGAGCAGTACTTC. Amino acids: CASSGDRDEQYF.

V and J are TRBV19 and TRBJ2-3, with D tentatively TRBD1 or TRBD2 (5 bases each). In germline, CDR1 is LNHDA, CDR2 SQIVND (reference sequence). This CDR3 has 17 amino acids. The germline V and J ends were trimmed by 8 bases and 3 bases, with 24 bases remaining between them. In DNA, the CDR3 is TGTGCCAGTCAGAGGGACGCCGGGGATCGGGGTACAGATACGCAGTATTTT. Its translation: CASQRDAGDRGTDTQYF. Drawing the rest from reference TRBV19 and TRBJ2-3, the complete variable domain is DGGITQSPKYLFRKEGQNVTLSCEQNLNHDAMYWYRQDPGQGLRLIYYSQIVNDFQKGDIAEGYSVSREKKESFPLTVTSAQKNPTAFYLCASQRDAGDRGTDTQYFGPGTRLTVL.

The J gene is TRBJ2-2, the V gene TRBV5-6, with D unresolved. Germline assignment: CDR1 SGHDT and CDR2 YYEEEE. V was pared by 1 base and J by 4 bases, with 5 bases between. The CDR3 consists of 13 residues. CDR3 sequence (DNA): TGTGCCAGCAGCTTGTATTTCACCGGGGAGCTGTTTTTT. Translation gives CASSLYFTGELFF.

The chain recombines TRBV7-9 with TRBJ2-7, with 11 bases fitting TRBD2. This CDR3 spans 19 amino acids. The V gene's germline CDR1 is SEHNR and CDR2 FQNEAQ (reference sequence). With 2 bases clipped from V and 2 bases from J, the junction kept 14 bases outside the gene matches. The CDR3 protein is CASSLIRGTSGRIAYEQYF. The CDR3 coding sequence is TGTGCCAGCAGCTTAATCCGAGGAACTAGCGGGAGAATTGCCTACGAGCAGTACTTC.

The rearrangement links TRBV18 to TRBJ2-7, with 8 bases lining up with TRBD1. Germline V gives CDR1 KGHSH, CDR2 LQKENI. The CDR3 is 13 residues long. With V trimmed by 6 bases and J by 2 bases, 3 bases remained unmatched. CDR3 residues: CASSRTGPYEQYF. Here the CDR3 DNA reads TGTGCCAGCTCGAGGACAGGGCCCTACGAGCAGTACTTC.

This chain joins TRBV7-9 and TRBJ1-5; D gene unclear. CDR3 length: 14 amino acids. The V gene's germline CDR1 is SEHNR and CDR2 FQNEAQ (reference sequence). The V end lost 0 bases, the J end lost 3 bases, and 6 bases lay between the germline ends. CDR3 coding DNA: TGTGCCAGCAGCTTAGCCCTTGACAATCAGCCCCAGCATTTT. Its protein is CASSLALDNQPQHF.

The chain links TRBV28 to TRBJ1-1; D unclear. Deletions cut 6 bases from V and 0 bases from J, with 11 bases between. CDR1 MDHEN and CDR2 SYDVKM come from the germline V gene. CDR3 size: 14 residues. The CDR3 DNA sequence: TGTGCCAGCAGCCCCTGGGGTTTGAACACTGAAGCTTTCTTT. Translating gives CASSPWGLNTEAFF.

This chain joins TRBV25-1 and TRBJ2-3, with 7 bases lining up with TRBD1. V trimming: 6 bases; J trimming: 2 bases; junction bases outside the gene matches: 5. The CDR3 sequence is 14 residues long. From germline, CDR1 is MGHDK and CDR2 SYGVNS. The CDR3 region is CASRRGLPTDTQYF. DNA of the CDR3: TGTGCCAGCAGAAGGGGGCTTCCCACAGATACGCAGTATTTT.

This clone was picked up one time. The genes are TRBV6-6 and TRBJ1-1, with D maybe TRBD1 (5 bases). Looked up from germline, CDR1 is MNHNY and CDR2 is SVGAGI (reference sequence). The CDR3 is made up of 14 amino acids. V shed 6 bases and J shed 3 bases, with 14 bases lying between them. The CDR3: CASRGVGRHTEAFF. In DNA, the CDR3 is TGTGCCAGCAGGGGTGTGGGGCGGCACACTGAAGCTTTCTTT.

As to this clone: Other DNA sequences in the same sample also yield this CDR3. The CDR3 spells CASSVGLAGGQETQYF. The CDR3 nucleotides read TGTGCCAGCAGCGTAGGACTAGCGGGAGGGCAAGAGACCCAGTACTTC. This chain connects TRBV9 to TRBJ2-5; 14 nucleotides line up with TRBD2. J was trimmed by 2 bases and V by 0 bases; bases with no gene match: 0. This CDR3 contains 16 residues. Per the germline V gene, CDR1 is SGDLS and CDR2 is YYNGEE. The full variable domain, completed using reference TRBV9 and TRBJ2-5, is DSGVTQTPKHLITATGQRVTLRCSPRSGDLSVYWYQQSLDQGLQFLIQYYNGEERAKGNILERFSAQQFPDLHSELNLSSLELGDSALYFCASSVGLAGGQETQYFGPGTRLLVL.

CDR3 in amino acids: CASSFGRNTDTQYF. As DNA, the CDR3 is TGTGCCAGCAGCTTTGGCCGAAACACAGATACGCAGTATTTT. The chain uses TRBV7-9 and TRBJ2-3; no clear D. The CDR3 length is 14 residues. The ends were cut back, 3 bases at V and 2 bases at J, with 9 bases in the middle. CDR1 SEHNR and CDR2 FQNEAQ come from the germline V gene (reference sequence).

V and J are TRBV18 and TRBJ2-1; D perhaps matches TRBD2 (6 bases). The CDR3 is 15 residues long. CDR1 and CDR2 (germline): KGHSH, LQKENI. V was shortened by 3 bases and J by 7 bases, with 16 bases between the two germline ends. The CDR3 protein is CASSPLALGGNEQFF. Here the CDR3 DNA reads TGTGCCAGCTCACCGCTAGCGCTGGGTGGGAATGAGCAGTTCTTC.

The chain employs TRBV27 and TRBJ2-7; D possibly corresponds to TRBD1 (6 bases). V was trimmed by 3 bases and J by 4 bases, leaving 13 bases between them. The CDR3 runs 14 residues. The germline gives CDR1 MNHEY, CDR2 SMNVEV (reference sequence). The CDR3 sequence: CASSFRTAPYEQYF. As DNA, the CDR3 is TGTGCCAGCAGTTTCAGGACAGCACCTTACGAGCAGTACTTC.

The genes are TRBV7-9 and TRBJ2-7, with TRBD2 identical over 7 bases. This CDR3 region has 16 residues. Germline V gene sequence: CDR1 SEHNR, CDR2 FQNEAQ (reference sequence). After removal of 2 bases from V and 6 bases from J, the junction contained 13 bases not matched to a gene. Here the CDR3 reads CASSLLSGNFPGEQYF. CDR3 in DNA: TGTGCCAGCAGCTTATTAAGCGGGAATTTCCCAGGCGAGCAGTACTTC.

This rearrangement joins TRBV21-1 to TRBJ2-7; the table assigns TRBD1, which was not confirmed against the DNA. TRBV21-1 is deemed a pseudogene. The CDR3 runs 15 residues. The CDR3 sequence is CASSKGTGFSYEQYF. CDR3 sequence (DNA): TGTGCCAGCAGCAAAGGCACAGGGTTTTCCTACGAGCAGTACTTC.

The chain carries TRBV5-1 and TRBJ2-7; D is ambiguous. The CDR3 spans 12 residues. Germline CDR1 is SGHRS and CDR2 is YFSETQ. Trimming pared 2 bases from V and 7 bases from J, leaving 10 bases between. CDR3 in DNA: TGCGCCAGCAGCTTCCCGCTGGGGGAGCAGTACTTC. Amino acid sequence: CASSFPLGEQYF. Full variable domain (missing parts from reference TRBV5-1 and TRBJ2-7): KAGVTQTPRYLIKTRGQQVTLSCSPISGHRSVSWYQQTPGQGLQFLFEYFSETQRNKGNFPGRFSGRQFSNSRSEMNVSTLELGDSALYLCASSFPLGEQYFGPGTRLTVT.

The chain uses TRBV11-2 and TRBJ2-3, with 8 bases lining up with TRBD2. The CDR3 runs 13 residues. The V gene's germline CDR1 is SGHAT and CDR2 FQNNGV. The V segment lost 8 bases and the J segment 2 bases; nucleotides outside the gene matches: 3. In nucleotides, the CDR3 is TGTGCCAGCGGACTAGCATTCACAGATACGCAGTATTTT. It encodes CASGLAFTDTQYF.

The gene calls are TRBV28 and TRBJ2-1; D gene unclear. Germline V CDR1 and CDR2: MDHEN, SYDVKM. Trimming removed 5 bases from V and 9 bases from J, with 8 bases in between. The CDR3 extends over 11 amino acids. The CDR3 DNA follows: TGTGCCAGCAGTGTTAGGGTTGAGCAGTTCTTC. This gives the protein CASSVRVEQFF.

The J gene is TRBJ2-3, the V gene TRBV21-1; the D call of TRBD2 is as the table states it, not checked on the DNA. TRBV21-1 corresponds to a pseudogene. CDR3 length equals 20 residues. CDR3 nucleotides: TGTGCCAGCCATACACTAGTCGGACTCCGTTGGTTCAATGGCACAGATACGCAGTATTTT. This gives the protein CASHTLVGLRWFNGTDTQYF.

Only one count was recorded for this clone. The chain is built from TRBV28 and TRBJ2-1; tentative D call: TRBD1 (5 bases). This CDR3 spans 13 amino acids. V was trimmed by 6 bases and J by 4 bases, leaving 10 bases between them. Germline CDR1 reads MDHEN; CDR2 reads SYDVKM. CDR3 amino acids: CASSLTGYNEQFF. The CDR3 DNA sequence: TGTGCCAGCAGCCTAACAGGATACAATGAGCAGTTCTTC.

The chain combines TRBV29-1 with TRBJ1-4; D may be TRBD1 (6 bases). The CDR3 has 12 residues. Trimming stripped 4 bases from V and 8 bases from J, with 11 bases between. CDR1 is SQVTM, CDR2 ANQGSEA, per germline. CDR3 sequence (DNA): TGCAGCGTTGCTAGGGGGAAGGAAAAACTGTTTTTT. Protein: CSVARGKEKLFF.

This rearrangement joins TRBV28 to TRBJ2-7; 8 positions match TRBD1. Trimming removed 10 bases from V and 7 bases from J; junction bases left unmatched: 12. Germline-derived CDR1 and CDR2 are MDHEN and SYDVKM. This CDR3 has 13 amino acids. The CDR3 sequence is CATNRDRTREQYF. DNA of the CDR3: TGTGCCACTAACCGGGACAGGACACGGGAGCAGTACTTC.

This chain links TRBV9 with TRBJ2-5; perhaps TRBD1 as D (6 bases). V lost 0 bases and J lost 8, with 20 bases in between. Germline values: CDR1 SGDLS, CDR2 YYNGEE. The CDR3 has 16 amino acids. CDR3 nucleotide sequence: TGTGCCAGCAGCGTAGCTGGCAGGGGAATTCAGGGAACCCAGTACTTC. This gives the protein CASSVAGRGIQGTQYF.

The rearrangement joins TRBV5-6 to TRBJ2-7, with a possible D match to TRBD2 (5 bases). Looked up from germline, CDR1 is SGHDT and CDR2 is YYEEEE. The V end lost 2 bases, the J end lost 3 bases, and 15 bases lay between the germline ends. This CDR3 spans 15 amino acids. CDR3 sequence reads: CASSLRGQPHYEQYF. For the CDR3, the DNA is TGTGCCAGCAGCTTAAGAGGGCAGCCTCACTACGAGCAGTACTTC.

The chain combines TRBV29-1 with TRBJ2-3; 10 nucleotides match TRBD2. The CDR3 spans 17 residues. V lost 3 bases to trimming and J lost 1 base; unmatched junction nucleotides: 10. Germline CDR1 SQVTM, CDR2 ANQGSEA. The CDR3 region is CSVDGLAGVFGTDTQYF. CDR3 DNA: TGCAGCGTTGACGGGCTAGCGGGAGTGTTTGGCACAGATACGCAGTATTTT.

The V gene is TRBV5-6, the J gene TRBJ2-5; no firm D call. The CDR3 runs to 14 residues. The V end lost 1 base, the J end lost 4 bases, and 11 bases lay between the germline ends. Germline CDR1 reads SGHDT; CDR2 reads YYEEEE. This CDR3 reads CASSLTPMGETQYF. The CDR3 DNA follows: TGTGCCAGCAGCTTGACTCCGATGGGAGAGACCCAGTACTTC.

V gene TRBV7-8 combines with J gene TRBJ1-2, with 7 bases that match TRBD1. There are 12 residues in the CDR3. CDR1 and CDR2 (germline): SGHVS, FQNEAQ. The ends lost 5 bases at V and 6 bases at J; junction bases unmatched: 3. The CDR3 sequence: CASSQTGNGYTF. CDR3 DNA: TGTGCCAGCAGCCAGACAGGGAATGGCTACACCTTC. The full variable domain, rest sourced from reference TRBV7-8 and TRBJ1-2, is GAGVSQSPRYKVAKRGQDVALRCDPISGHVSLFWYQQALGQGPEFLTYFQNEAQLDKSGLPSDRFFAERPEGSVSTLKIQRTQQEDSAVYLCASSQTGNGYTFGSGTRLTVV.

This clone has just a few counts. This rearrangement joins TRBV25-1 to TRBJ1-5; no clear D. Germline V lookup: CDR1 MGHDK, CDR2 SYGVNS. Trimming stripped 4 bases from V and 0 bases from J, with 1 base between. This CDR3 comprises 12 residues. The CDR3 loop reads CASSGSNQPQHF. The CDR3, as DNA: TGTGCCAGCAGTGGTAGCAATCAGCCCCAGCATTTT.

This chain links TRBV7-3 with TRBJ1-1; tentatively, D is TRBD1 (6 bases). The V end was cut by 2 bases, the J end by 2 bases, with 12 bases between. CDR3 length: 15 residues. CDR1 and CDR2 (germline): SGHTA, FQGTGA. The CDR3 DNA sequence: TGTGCCAGCAGCTTAGCCGGGACACTTAACACTGAAGCTTTCTTT. This translates into CASSLAGTLNTEAFF. Combining the CDR3 with reference TRBV7-3 and TRBJ1-1 gives the whole variable domain GAGVSQTPSNKVTEKGKYVELRCDPISGHTALYWYRQSLGQGPEFLIYFQGTGAADDSGLPNDRFFAVRPEGSVSTLKIQRTERGDSAVYLCASSLAGTLNTEAFFGQGTRLTVV.

The chain couples TRBV5-4 to TRBJ2-1, with a tentative D call TRBD2 (6 bases). Germline CDR1 is SGHNT and CDR2 is YYREEE (reference sequence). The CDR3 covers 14 residues. Trimming took 4 bases from V and 3 from J, leaving 11 bases between them. The CDR3 is CASSGGLFYNEQFF. For the CDR3, the DNA is TGTGCCAGCAGCGGAGGACTATTCTACAATGAGCAGTTCTTC.

This clone was seen repeatedly, ten times or more. The chain employs TRBV28 and TRBJ1-3; no firm D call. Trimming cost V 2 bases and J 4 bases, with 3 bases left between them. The germline V gene encodes CDR1 MDHEN and CDR2 SYDVKM. The CDR3 is made up of 12 amino acids. Here the CDR3 reads CASSLQGNTIYF. In DNA, the CDR3 is TGTGCCAGCAGTTTACAGGGAAACACCATATATTTT.

The table lists this clone with a count of one. This chain joins TRBV28 and TRBJ2-2; D gene unclear. Germline V CDR1 and CDR2: MDHEN, SYDVKM. V lost 7 bases, J lost 7 bases, and 7 bases lay in between. The length of the CDR3 is 11 residues. CDR3 bases: TGTGCCAGCAAAAGGGTCGGGGAGCTGTTTTTT. This translates into CASKRVGELFF.